The clone carrying this T cell receptor (beta chain) occurred many times. The antigen is not known. This sample was taken from a study of regulatory T cells in long-lasting Graves disease. About the research overall: With positive TSH receptor antibodies and over 5 years of antithyroid drugs, Graves' disease was considered persistent. Study outcomes and limitations: Owing to a sample size that was small, accuracy may have been reduced. It was in persistent disease that TRBV28, TRBJ1-2 and TRBJ2-5 were favored.

CDR3 regions were amplified by Arm-PCR using iRepertoire HTBI primers to build TCR beta libraries. MiXCR was run by TCRdb on the multiplex PCR reads, yielding one entry per CDR3 protein. This sample carries some 340,000 distinct CDR3 sequences, roughly 24% of them seen once, and the ten largest clones take around 30%. The CDR3 is 15 residues long. CDR1 and CDR2 from the germline V gene are ENHRY and SYGVKD. V gave up 4 bases and J gave up 5 bases, with 16 bases separating them. The time point: persistent/refractory GD, antithyroid drugs over 5 years with positive TRAb. PBMC-extracted RNA yielded the TCR library. The EDTA tubes were filled with about 10 milliliters of drawn peripheral blood.

The TCR comes from a woman between 40 and 50 years old with Graves disease. The rearrangement joins TRBV10-3 to TRBJ2-3, with D unresolved. The source was peripheral blood mononuclear cells (PBMCs), collected when the disease was refractory, from a patient treated with antithyroid drugs. The CDR3 DNA reads as TGTGCCATCAGTGGACTTGGAGTTACCATAGATACGCAGTATTTT. This encodes CAISGLGVTIDTQYF.